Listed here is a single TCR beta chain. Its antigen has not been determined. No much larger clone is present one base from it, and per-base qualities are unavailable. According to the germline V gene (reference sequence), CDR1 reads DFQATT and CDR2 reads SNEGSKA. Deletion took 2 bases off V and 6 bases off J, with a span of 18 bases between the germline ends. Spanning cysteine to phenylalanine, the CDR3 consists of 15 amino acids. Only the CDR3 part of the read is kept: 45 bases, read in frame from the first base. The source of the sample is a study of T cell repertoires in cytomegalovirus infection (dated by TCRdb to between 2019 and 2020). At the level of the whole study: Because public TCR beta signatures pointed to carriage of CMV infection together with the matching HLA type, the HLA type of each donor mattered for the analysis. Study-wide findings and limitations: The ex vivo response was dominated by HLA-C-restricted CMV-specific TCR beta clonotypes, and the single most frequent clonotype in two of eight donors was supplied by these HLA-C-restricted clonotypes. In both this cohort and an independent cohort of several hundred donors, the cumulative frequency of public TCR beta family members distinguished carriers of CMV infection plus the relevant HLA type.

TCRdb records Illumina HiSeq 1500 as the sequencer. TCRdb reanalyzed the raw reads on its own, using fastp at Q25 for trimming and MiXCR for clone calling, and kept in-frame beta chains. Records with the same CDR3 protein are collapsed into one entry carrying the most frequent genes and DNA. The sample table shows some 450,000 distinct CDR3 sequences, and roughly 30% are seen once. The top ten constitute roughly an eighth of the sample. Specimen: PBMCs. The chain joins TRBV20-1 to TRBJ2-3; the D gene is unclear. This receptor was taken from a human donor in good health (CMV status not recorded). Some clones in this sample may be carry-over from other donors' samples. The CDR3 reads CSARKGVGSRDTQYF. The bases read TGCAGTGCTAGAAAAGGAGTGGGCAGTAGGGATACGCAGTATTTT.